This T cell receptor beta chain appears in the sequencing data of a study of blood T cell repertoires in COVID-19. Study-wide context: Researchers got acute and convalescent COVID-19 samples from the United States, Italy and Spain. In each case, the material was cDNA or gDNA derived from T cells, B-cell-depleted T cells, or PBMCs.

Sequencing used immunoSEQ multiplex PCR; TCRdb keeps in-frame clones, though not all of them. The repertoire holds roughly 260,000 clones, with under 90% as singletons. Living in about two dozen US areas, the participants were between roughly 18 and 90 years of age. This sequence was found in a woman aged 40-49 years who had been exposed to COVID-19. The sequenced sample consisted of PBMCs or T cells enriched from blood (not recorded which).

DNA for the CDR3: TGTGCCAGCAGCACGGGACCGGGACTAGAGGCAGATACGCAGTATTTT. Its translation is CASSTGPGLEADTQYF. This sequence joins TRBV5-4 and TRBJ2-3, with 8 bases fitting TRBD2. The CDR3 runs 16 residues. Germline CDR1 SGHNT, CDR2 YYREEE (reference sequence). V was pared by 4 bases and J by 4 bases, with 11 bases of the junction left unmatched.